The source of this TCR beta chain is a study of blood T cell repertoires in COVID-19. This table comes from immunoSEQ multiplex PCR, and its TCRdb copy is limited to in-frame clones, with some not included. The sample has about 140,000 clones, about 86% seen once. Germline lookup yields CDR1 MGHRA and CDR2 YSYEKL. The CDR3 runs to 15 residues. V was cut by 1 base and J by 7 bases, with 16 bases left in between. This clone has just one count. The sample consisted of peripheral blood. V usage is TRBV4-1 and J usage is TRBJ1-2; D unresolved. The source of this sequence is a human donor in a cohort sampled during active COVID-19. The CDR3 protein is CASSQGAGVTFGYTF. The CDR3 bases are TGCGCCAGCAGCCAAGGCGCGGGAGTCACTTTTGGCTACACCTTC.